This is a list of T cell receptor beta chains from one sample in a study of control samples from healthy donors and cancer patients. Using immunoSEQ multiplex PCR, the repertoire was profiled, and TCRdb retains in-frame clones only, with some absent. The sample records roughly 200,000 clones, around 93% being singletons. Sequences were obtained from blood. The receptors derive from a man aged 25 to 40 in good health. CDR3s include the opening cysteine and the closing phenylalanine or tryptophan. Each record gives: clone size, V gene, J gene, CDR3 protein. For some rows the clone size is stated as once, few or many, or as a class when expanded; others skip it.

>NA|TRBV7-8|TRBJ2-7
CASSQGLLDEQYF
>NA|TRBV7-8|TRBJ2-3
CASSLVVTGMDTQYF
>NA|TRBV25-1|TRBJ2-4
CASSRSGERIQYF
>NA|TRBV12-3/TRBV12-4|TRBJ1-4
CASSLGQPKLFF
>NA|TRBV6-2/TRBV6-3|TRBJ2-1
CASSPRSYNEQFF
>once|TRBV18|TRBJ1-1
CASSPSGNTEAFF
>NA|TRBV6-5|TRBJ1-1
CASIRVLNTEAFF
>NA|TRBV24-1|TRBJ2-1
CATSDRGSTYNEQFF
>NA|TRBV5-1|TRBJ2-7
CASSLQRGVSYEQYF
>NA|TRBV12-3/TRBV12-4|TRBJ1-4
CASGVRSLEKLFF
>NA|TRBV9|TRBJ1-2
CASSGTTGIGGYTF
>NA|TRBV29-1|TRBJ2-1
CSVDLTRNEQFF
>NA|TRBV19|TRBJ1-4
CASQISGGSEKLFF
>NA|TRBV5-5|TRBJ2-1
CASSLGLAAGAAFSYNEQFF
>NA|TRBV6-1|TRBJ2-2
CASSVRQGANTGELFF
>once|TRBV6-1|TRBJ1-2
CASSEGTVDGYTF
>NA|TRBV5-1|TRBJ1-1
CASSLVSGGFSEAFF
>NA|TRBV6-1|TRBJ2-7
CASSEGPGTDYEQYF
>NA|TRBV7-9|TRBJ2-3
CASSFGTDTQYF
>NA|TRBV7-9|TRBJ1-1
CATSNQQVQAFF
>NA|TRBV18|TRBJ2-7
CASSAGQGDAYEQYF
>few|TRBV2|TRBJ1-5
CATGTPNQPQHF
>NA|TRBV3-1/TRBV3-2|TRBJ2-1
CASSPQGGRGTYNEQFF
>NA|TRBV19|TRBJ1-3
CASSGSGTGFGNTIYF
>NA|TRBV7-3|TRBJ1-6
CASSLIPGHLSSPLHF
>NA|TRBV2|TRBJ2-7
CASSEEGGLGEQYF
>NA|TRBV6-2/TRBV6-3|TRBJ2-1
CASSPRTSGGAGYNEQFF
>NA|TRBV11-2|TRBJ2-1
CASSLRTGTYNEQFF
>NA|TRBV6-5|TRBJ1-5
CASRAGGSITPQHF
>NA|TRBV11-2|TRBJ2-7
CASSLGLTYEQYF
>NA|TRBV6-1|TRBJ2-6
CASSGDLARPSPGANVLTF
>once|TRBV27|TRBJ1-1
CASSLSGPRPMQAAVEGVLTEAFF
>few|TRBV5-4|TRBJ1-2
CASSLNRGGGYTF
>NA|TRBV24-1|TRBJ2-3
CATSDPGLAGGRATDTQYF
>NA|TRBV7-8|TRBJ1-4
CASTPLPRQKNEKLFF
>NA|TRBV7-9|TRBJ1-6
CASSLGPKGSPLHF
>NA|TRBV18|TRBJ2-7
CASSLTGTGIYEQYF
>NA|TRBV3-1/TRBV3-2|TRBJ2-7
CASSPLSGGSEQYF
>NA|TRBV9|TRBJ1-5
CASSTGGSGQPQHF
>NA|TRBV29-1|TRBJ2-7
CSVASQGAIYEQYF